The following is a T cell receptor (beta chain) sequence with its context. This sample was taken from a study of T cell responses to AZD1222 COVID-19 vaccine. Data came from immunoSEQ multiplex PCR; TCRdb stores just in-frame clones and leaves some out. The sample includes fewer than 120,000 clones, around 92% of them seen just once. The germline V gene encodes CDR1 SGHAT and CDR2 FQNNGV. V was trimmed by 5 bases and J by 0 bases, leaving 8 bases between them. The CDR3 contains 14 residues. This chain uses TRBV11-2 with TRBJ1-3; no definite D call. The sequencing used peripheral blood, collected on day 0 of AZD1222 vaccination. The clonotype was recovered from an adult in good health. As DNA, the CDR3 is TGTGCCAGCAGCCTGGGGAGCTCTGGAAACACCATATATTTT. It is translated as CASSLGSSGNTIYF.